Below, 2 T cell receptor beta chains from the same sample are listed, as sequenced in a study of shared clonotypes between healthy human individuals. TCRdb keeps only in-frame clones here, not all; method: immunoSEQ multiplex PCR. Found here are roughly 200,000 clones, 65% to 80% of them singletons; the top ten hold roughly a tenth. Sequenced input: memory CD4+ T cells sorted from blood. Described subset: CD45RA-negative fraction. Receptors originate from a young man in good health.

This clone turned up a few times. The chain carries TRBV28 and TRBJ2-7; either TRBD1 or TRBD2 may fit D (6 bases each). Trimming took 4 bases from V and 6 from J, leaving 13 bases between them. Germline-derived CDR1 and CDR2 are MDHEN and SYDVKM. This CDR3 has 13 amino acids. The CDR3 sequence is CASSSRGQGEQYF. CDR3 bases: TGTGCCAGCAGTTCCCGGGGGCAGGGCGAGCAGTACTTC.

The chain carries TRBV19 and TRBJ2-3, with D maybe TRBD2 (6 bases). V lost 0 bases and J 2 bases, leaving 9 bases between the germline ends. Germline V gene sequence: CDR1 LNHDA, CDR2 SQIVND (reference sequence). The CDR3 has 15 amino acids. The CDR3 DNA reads TGTGCCAGTAGTATAGAGGGAGGTTACACAGATACGCAGTATTTT. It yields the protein CASSIEGGYTDTQYF. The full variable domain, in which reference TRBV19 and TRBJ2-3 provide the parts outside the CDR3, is DGGITQSPKYLFRKEGQNVTLSCEQNLNHDAMYWYRQDPGQGLRLIYYSQIVNDFQKGDIAEGYSVSREKKESFPLTVTSAQKNPTAFYLCASSIEGGYTDTQYFGPGTRLTVL.